Presented here are 13 T cell receptor beta chains from one specimen sequenced in a study of blood T cell repertoires in COVID-19. Profiling relied on immunoSEQ multiplex PCR, and the TCRdb table lists in-frame clones only, not all of them. The top ten hold roughly 2% of the sample, which has 100,000 or so clones, roughly 84% seen once. Sequencing was performed on peripheral blood. Every receptor here comes from a man aged 65-85 years with active or convalescent COVID-19.

This chain joins TRBV7-2 and TRBJ1-5; TRBD1 agrees at 8 bases. The trim removed 1 base at V and 9 bases at J, leaving 11 bases unmatched. The V gene's germline CDR1 is SGHTA and CDR2 FQGNSA. The CDR3 runs to 16 residues. DNA for the CDR3: TGTGCCAGCAGCTTAGATCATCGACAGGGGAGAGCGCCCCAGCATTTT. Translation: CASSLDHRQGRAPQHF.

This chain connects TRBV30 to TRBJ1-3, with TRBD1 matching over 7 bases. The junction had 6 bases not matched to a gene; V was cut back by 1 base and J by 6 bases. Germline assignment: CDR1 GTSNPN and CDR2 SVGIG (reference sequence). CDR3 length: 14 amino acids. CDR3 residues: CAWSAYRGQNTIYF. Written as DNA, the CDR3 is TGTGCCTGGAGTGCATACAGGGGTCAAAACACCATATATTTT.

In this sample, this clone turned up a few times. The genes are TRBV6-2 or TRBV6-3 and TRBJ2-3; a possible D gene is TRBD2 (7 bases). V was shortened by 4 bases and J by 0 bases, with 11 bases between the two germline ends. Germline assignment: CDR1 MNHEY and CDR2 SVGEGT. The CDR3 is made up of 15 amino acids. The CDR3: CASSLGGGSTDTQYF. In DNA form, the CDR3 reads TGTGCCAGCAGTTTAGGCGGGGGCAGCACAGATACGCAGTATTTT.

The V gene is TRBV27, the J gene TRBJ1-1; TRBD1 agrees at 8 bases. This CDR3 is built from 17 residues. V was clipped by 5 bases and J by 4 bases; unmatched bases: 15. Per germline, CDR1 MNHEY and CDR2 SMNVEV (reference sequence). CDR3 bases: TGTGCCAGCAGTCCCCACGGACAGGGTGGGGGGGGCACTGAAGCTTTCTTT. Amino acid sequence: CASSPHGQGGGGTEAFF.

The genes are TRBV28 and TRBJ1-2; TRBD1 is a possible D gene (6 bases). The V gene lost 4 bases and the J gene lost 0 bases, with 12 bases spanning the gap. Germline CDR1 MDHEN, CDR2 SYDVKM. The CDR3 length is 15 residues. CDR3 nucleotide sequence: TGTGCCAGCAGTTCCGGGACACCTGCTAACTATGGCTACACCTTC. Protein: CASSSGTPANYGYTF.

The chain has TRBV11-2 and TRBJ1-1, with 7 bases identical to TRBD1. Germline CDR1 and CDR2: SGHAT and FQNNGV. With 6 bases clipped from V and 2 bases from J, the junction kept 12 bases outside the gene matches. The CDR3 is 16 residues long. CDR3 protein: CASRRRPGQVNTEAFF. The CDR3 DNA is TGTGCCAGCAGGAGGAGACCCGGACAGGTCAACACTGAAGCTTTCTTT.

The CDR3 DNA reads as TGTGCCAGCAACGCGGGGGCTAACTATGGCTACACCTTC. Translating gives CASNAGANYGYTF. The chain combines TRBV11-2 with TRBJ1-2; maybe TRBD1 (5 bases). V dropped 7 bases and J dropped 0 bases, with 9 bases sitting between them. Germline CDR1 and CDR2: SGHAT and FQNNGV. CDR3 length equals 13 residues. Filled out from reference TRBV11-2 and TRBJ1-2, the complete variable domain reads EAGVAQSPRYKIIEKRQSVAFWCNPISGHATLYWYQQILGQGPKLLIQFQNNGVVDDSQLPKDRFSAERLKGVDSTLKIQPAKLEDSAVYLCASNAGANYGYTFGSGTRLTVV.

The CDR3 protein is CASNLVTDTEAFF. CDR3 coding DNA: TGTGCCAGCAACCTGGTAACGGACACTGAAGCTTTCTTT. The chain couples TRBV11-2 to TRBJ1-1; D is ambiguous. The CDR3 runs 13 residues. Germline V lookup: CDR1 SGHAT, CDR2 FQNNGV. V lost 7 bases and J 3 bases, leaving 12 bases between the germline ends. The full variable domain, rest sourced from reference TRBV11-2 and TRBJ1-1, is EAGVAQSPRYKIIEKRQSVAFWCNPISGHATLYWYQQILGQGPKLLIQFQNNGVVDDSQLPKDRFSAERLKGVDSTLKIQPAKLEDSAVYLCASNLVTDTEAFFGQGTRLTVV.

The rearrangement joins TRBV28 to TRBJ1-3; 10 bases match TRBD1. Germline CDR1 and CDR2: MDHEN and SYDVKM. J was trimmed by 4 bases and V by 6 bases; bases with no gene match: 9. This CDR3 region has 16 residues. The CDR3 nucleotides read TGTGCCAGCAGCCCCCCCGGGACAGGGGTCGGAAACACCATATATTTT. Protein product: CASSPPGTGVGNTIYF.

The chain is built from TRBV6-1 and TRBJ1-1, with unresolved D. Germline V CDR1 and CDR2: MNHNS, SASEGT. V lost 2 bases and J 9 bases, leaving 7 bases between the germline ends. The CDR3 covers 11 residues. CDR3 bases: TGTGCCAGCAGTGAACAGCGTCAAGCTTTCTTT. This translates into CASSEQRQAFF.

This chain links TRBV7-6 with TRBJ1-1, with 12 nucleotides matching TRBD1. This CDR3 has 17 residues. Germline V gene data show CDR1 as SGHVS and CDR2 as FNYEAQ. J was trimmed by 5 bases and V by 0 bases; bases with no gene match: 7. The CDR3 spells CASSLAEGQGAWTEAFF. DNA of the CDR3: TGTGCCAGCAGCTTAGCTGAGGGACAGGGGGCCTGGACTGAAGCTTTCTTT.

The J gene is TRBJ2-2, the V gene TRBV9; 8 positions match TRBD1. After removal of 3 bases from V and 4 bases from J, the junction contained 8 bases not matched to a gene. The CDR3 loop spans 16 amino acids. The germline V gene encodes CDR1 SGDLS and CDR2 YYNGEE. CDR3 sequence (DNA): TGTGCCAGCAGCGACCTGACAGGGGAGGTCACCGGGGAGCTGTTTTTT. It yields the protein CASSDLTGEVTGELFF.

V usage is TRBV4-1 and J usage is TRBJ1-5; unclear D gene. The length of the CDR3 is 15 residues. Germline lookup yields CDR1 MGHRA and CDR2 YSYEKL. Trimming cost V 1 base and J 0 bases, with 7 bases left between them. The CDR3 bases are TGCGCCAGCAGCCAAGTCCAGTATAGCAATCAGCCCCAGCATTTT. Its protein product is CASSQVQYSNQPQHF.